These 7 T cell receptor beta chains came from one sample sequenced in a study of T cell responses to AZD1222 COVID-19 vaccine. The method was immunoSEQ multiplex PCR; TCRdb's version includes in-frame clones alone and lacks a portion of them. This sample has about 120,000 clones; 85% to 95% occur once, and the top ten carry 5%. The source material was peripheral blood, sampled 28 days after the second AZD1222 dose. The receptors derive from an adult who received the AZD1222 COVID-19 vaccine.

V is TRBV29-1 and J is TRBJ1-2; D is possibly TRBD1 (6 bases). The V end lost 6 bases, the J end lost 3 bases, and 14 bases lay between the germline ends. Germline V lookup: CDR1 SQVTM, CDR2 ANQGSEA. The CDR3 loop spans 13 amino acids. CDR3 sequence (DNA): TGCAGCGTGACGACAGGCATTGACTATGGCTACACCTTC. This translates into CSVTTGIDYGYTF.

The chain couples TRBV5-1 to TRBJ1-6; D remains ambiguous. Deletions cut 0 bases from V and 0 bases from J, with 13 bases between. This CDR3 has 18 residues. Per germline, CDR1 SGHRS and CDR2 YFSETQ. In DNA form, the CDR3 reads TGCGCCAGCAGCTTGGGACCTGGTAATGGCTCCTATAATTCACCCCTCCACTTT. This sequence encodes CASSLGPGNGSYNSPLHF.

CDR3 DNA sequence: TGTGCCAGCTCCCCCCCGAGCGGGGTCACTGAAGCTTTCTTT. The encoded protein is CASSPPSGVTEAFF. The V and J genes are TRBV18 and TRBJ1-1, with D unclear. The CDR3 is 14 residues long. V was cut by 6 bases and J by 4 bases, with 15 bases left in between. Germline CDR1 KGHSH, CDR2 LQKENI.

The table lists this clone with a count of one. The chain couples TRBV6-5 to TRBJ1-2; no clear D. Trimming shortened V by 7 bases and J by 4 bases, and 10 bases separated the two germline ends. This CDR3 comprises 12 residues. Germline CDR1 reads MNHEY; CDR2 reads SVGAGI. CDR3 sequence (DNA): TGTGCCAGCAAGGGCCCTCCCTATGGCTACACCTTC. Its protein product is CASKGPPYGYTF.

This clone was detected only once. The V gene is TRBV19, the J gene TRBJ1-2, with D possibly TRBD1 on 6 matching bases. The V end was cut by 6 bases, the J end by 8 bases, with 22 bases between. The germline V gene has CDR1 LNHDA and CDR2 SQIVND (reference sequence). The CDR3 has 15 amino acids. The CDR3 region is CASRRIQGSSSGYTF. CDR3 nucleotide sequence: TGTGCCAGTAGGAGGATACAGGGCTCTTCAAGCGGCTACACCTTC.

This clone was recorded only once. This rearrangement joins TRBV6-1 to TRBJ1-6; 7 bases align to TRBD1. This CDR3 spans 16 amino acids. Germline V gene data show CDR1 as MNHNS and CDR2 as SASEGT. The trim removed 1 base at V and 10 bases at J, leaving 10 bases unmatched. CDR3 loop: CASSEGLGRGESPLHF. The CDR3, as DNA: TGTGCCAGCAGTGAAGGTCTTGGCAGGGGGGAATCACCCCTCCACTTT.

This chain connects TRBV5-1 to TRBJ1-1; no clear D gene. The CDR3 loop spans 15 amino acids. The V gene's germline CDR1 is SGHRS and CDR2 YFSETQ. Trimming left V 0 bases short and J 5 bases short, with 14 bases between. This CDR3 is CASSLGGGRGTEAFF. The CDR3 nucleotides are TGCGCCAGCAGCTTGGGCGGTGGCCGAGGGACTGAAGCTTTCTTT.